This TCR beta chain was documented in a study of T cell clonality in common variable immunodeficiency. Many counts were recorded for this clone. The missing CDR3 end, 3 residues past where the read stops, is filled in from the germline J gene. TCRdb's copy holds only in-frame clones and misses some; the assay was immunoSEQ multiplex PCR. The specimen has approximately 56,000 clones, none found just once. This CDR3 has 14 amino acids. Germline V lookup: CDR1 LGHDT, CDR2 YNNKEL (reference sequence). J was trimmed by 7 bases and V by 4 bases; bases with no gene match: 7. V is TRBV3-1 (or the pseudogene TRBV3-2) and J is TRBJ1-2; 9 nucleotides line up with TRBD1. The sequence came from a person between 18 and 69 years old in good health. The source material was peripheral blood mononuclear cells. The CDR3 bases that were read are TGTGCCAGCAGCCCTCGGACAGGGGCGAGTGGC. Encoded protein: CASSPRTGASG. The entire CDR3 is CASSPRTGASGYTF.